This T cell receptor (beta chain) came from a study of blood T cell repertoires in COVID-19. Looking at the study overall: Acute and convalescent COVID-19 specimens originated in the United States, Italy and Spain. T cells, B-cell-depleted T cells, or PBMCs provided the cDNA or gDNA that served as material.

Measured with immunoSEQ multiplex PCR; TCRdb has only the in-frame clones, and not every one. The data hold more than 60,000 clones, with approximately 88% observed a single time. The CDR3 spans 16 residues. The germline CDR1 and CDR2 sequences are SGHTA and FQGNSA. V was clipped by 1 base and J by 2 bases; unmatched bases: 2. Sequencing was performed on peripheral blood. The clonotype was recovered from an elderly woman with active or convalescent COVID-19. The V gene is TRBV7-2, the J gene TRBJ2-5; 12 bases align to TRBD2. CDR3 bases: TGTGCCAGCAGCTTAGTAACTAGCGGGGGGCAAGAGACCCAGTACTTC. Protein: CASSLVTSGGQETQYF. Based on the CDR3 plus reference TRBV7-2 and TRBJ2-5, the full variable domain is GAGVSQSPSNKVTEKGKDVELRCDPISGHTALYWYRQSLGQGLEFLIYFQGNSAPDKSGLPSDRFSAERTGGSVSTLTIQRTQQEDSAVYLCASSLVTSGGQETQYFGPGTRLLVL.